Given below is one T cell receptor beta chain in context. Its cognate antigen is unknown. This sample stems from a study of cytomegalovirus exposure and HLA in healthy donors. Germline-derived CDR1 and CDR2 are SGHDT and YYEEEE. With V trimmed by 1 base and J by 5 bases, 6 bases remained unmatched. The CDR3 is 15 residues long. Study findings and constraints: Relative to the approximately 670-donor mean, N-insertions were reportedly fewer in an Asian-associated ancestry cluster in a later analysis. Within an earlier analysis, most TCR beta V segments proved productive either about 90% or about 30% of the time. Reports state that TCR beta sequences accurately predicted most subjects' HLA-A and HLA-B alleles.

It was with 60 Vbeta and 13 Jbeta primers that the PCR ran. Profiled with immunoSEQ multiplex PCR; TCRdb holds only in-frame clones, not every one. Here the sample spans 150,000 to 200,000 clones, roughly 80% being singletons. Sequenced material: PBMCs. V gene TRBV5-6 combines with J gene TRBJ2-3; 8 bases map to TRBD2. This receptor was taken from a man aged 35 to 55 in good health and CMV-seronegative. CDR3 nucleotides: TGTGCCAGCAGCTTGACCGGGACTAGAGGAGATACGCAGTATTTT. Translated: CASSLTGTRGDTQYF. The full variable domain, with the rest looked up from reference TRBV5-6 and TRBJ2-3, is DAGVTQSPTHLIKTRGQQVTLRCSPKSGHDTVSWYQQALGQGPQFIFQYYEEEERQRGNFPDRFSGHQFPNYSSELNVNALLLGDSALYLCASSLTGTRGDTQYFGPGTRLTVL.